What follows are 13 T cell receptor beta chains derived from one specimen sequenced in a study of blood T cell repertoires in COVID-19. Measured with immunoSEQ multiplex PCR; TCRdb has only the in-frame clones, and not every one. The table has roughly 310,000 clones, about 91% seen once. Material for sequencing was PBMCs or T cells enriched from blood (not recorded which). The receptors come from a woman in her forties who had recovered from COVID-19.

The table lists this clone with a few counts. V and J are TRBV2 and TRBJ1-1; possible D gene TRBD1, 5 bases. This CDR3 has 13 residues. With 2 bases removed from V and 4 bases from J, the gap between germline ends came to 8 bases. Germline CDR1 reads SNHLY; CDR2 reads FYNNEI. The CDR3 region has the DNA TGTGCCAGCAGTGAATCAGGGCTCACTGAAGCTTTCTTT. Translating gives CASSESGLTEAFF.

The chain joins TRBV4-3 to TRBJ2-3, with TRBD2 matching over 11 bases. Looked up from germline, CDR1 is LGHNA and CDR2 is YSLEER. The CDR3 is 17 residues long. V lost 2 bases to trimming and J lost 0 bases; unmatched junction nucleotides: 4. This CDR3 reads CASSQRLAGGSTDTQYF. The CDR3 DNA reads TGCGCCAGCAGCCAAAGGCTAGCGGGGGGCAGCACAGATACGCAGTATTTT.

The genes are TRBV7-6 and TRBJ2-2; possibly TRBD1 for D (6 bases). The length of the CDR3 is 16 residues. V was cut by 5 bases and J by 4 bases, with 17 bases left in between. Germline CDR1 SGHVS, CDR2 FNYEAQ. For the CDR3, the DNA is TGTGCCAGCAGCCGTACTAGGGGGAGCGGCACCGGGGAGCTGTTTTTT. This sequence encodes CASSRTRGSGTGELFF.

The chain uses TRBV29-1 and TRBJ1-4; D not certain. CDR1 and CDR2 from the germline V gene are SQVTM and ANQGSEA. With 3 bases removed from V and 7 bases from J, the gap between germline ends came to 12 bases. CDR3 length: 13 amino acids. CDR3 residues: CSVEILLGEKLFF. The CDR3 DNA reads as TGCAGCGTTGAGATCCTTCTCGGTGAAAAACTGTTTTTT.

The chain uses TRBV5-1 and TRBJ1-3; possible D gene TRBD1, 5 bases. The germline gives CDR1 SGHRS, CDR2 YFSETQ. The CDR3 covers 13 residues. V lost 4 bases and J lost 4, with 9 bases in between. The CDR3 reads CASSPRVGNTIYF. The CDR3 DNA sequence: TGCGCCAGCAGCCCCAGGGTCGGAAACACCATATATTTT.

V and J are TRBV30 and TRBJ2-5, with 9 bases lining up with TRBD1. Germline loops: CDR1 GTSNPN, CDR2 SVGIG (reference sequence). The CDR3 has 13 residues. Losses at the gene ends were 2 bases for V and 5 bases for J; bases not matched to a gene: 3. CDR3 loop: CAWSTGGMETQYF. CDR3 coding DNA: TGTGCCTGGAGTACAGGGGGCATGGAGACCCAGTACTTC.

The V and J genes are TRBV6-5 and TRBJ1-4; TRBD1 matches 10 bases. Germline V lookup: CDR1 MNHEY, CDR2 SVGAGI. CDR3 length equals 15 residues. Losses at the gene ends were 6 bases for V and 7 bases for J; bases not matched to a gene: 8. The DNA for the CDR3 is TGTGCCAGCAGCCGACGACAGGGGGCAGTTGAAAAACTGTTTTTT. Its protein is CASSRRQGAVEKLFF.

J is TRBJ2-1 and V is TRBV7-3, with 11 nucleotides matching TRBD2. Germline V gene lookup returns CDR1 SGHTA and CDR2 FQGTGA. After removal of 1 base from V and 10 bases from J, the junction contained 6 bases not matched to a gene. The CDR3 sequence is 15 residues long. The CDR3, as DNA: TGTGCCAGCAGCTTAATACTAGCGGGAGAGGAAGAGCAGTTCTTC. It is translated as CASSLILAGEEEQFF.

V is TRBV5-1 and J is TRBJ2-7; 12 bases agree with TRBD2. Germline trimming cut 0 bases from V and 7 bases from J; bases unmatched to any gene: 8. The CDR3 consists of 16 residues. Germline V lookup: CDR1 SGHRS, CDR2 YFSETQ. The CDR3 nucleotides are TGCGCCAGCAGCTTGGCCACGACTAGCGGGAGAGGTGAGCAGTACTTC. Its protein product is CASSLATTSGRGEQYF.

J is TRBJ1-1 and V is TRBV7-2; 8 nucleotides line up with TRBD1. The CDR3 sequence is 15 residues long. V lost 0 bases to trimming and J lost 7 bases; unmatched junction nucleotides: 7. CDR1 SGHTA and CDR2 FQGNSA come from the germline V gene. DNA for the CDR3: TGTGCCAGCAGCTTAGCGGACAGGGAAACGGGTGAAGCTTTCTTT. This sequence encodes CASSLADRETGEAFF.

The chain carries TRBV3-1 (or the pseudogene TRBV3-2) and TRBJ2-1; TRBD2 aligns across 10 bases. Germline V gene sequence: CDR1 LGHDT, CDR2 YNNKEL (reference sequence). The J segment lost 10 bases and the V segment lost 5 bases, leaving 11 bases of the junction unmatched. CDR3 length: 15 residues. For the CDR3, the DNA is TGTGCCAGCAGCTTCGCTAGCGGGAGTTCGGCGGAGCAGTTCTTC. As protein: CASSFASGSSAEQFF.

This chain connects TRBV2 to TRBJ2-3; TRBD2 aligns across 9 bases. The J segment lost 4 bases and the V segment lost 5 bases, leaving 10 bases of the junction unmatched. Germline CDR1 is SNHLY and CDR2 is FYNNEI. The CDR3 runs 16 residues. In DNA form, the CDR3 reads TGTGCCAGCAGTAAGGAGGCTAGCGGGAAAGCAGATACGCAGTATTTT. It translates to CASSKEASGKADTQYF.

Many counts were recorded for this clone. The chain combines TRBV30 with TRBJ1-2; a possible D gene is TRBD1 (5 bases). Per the germline V gene, CDR1 is GTSNPN and CDR2 is SVGIG (reference sequence). This CDR3 is 11 amino acids long. V was pared by 6 bases and J by 4 bases, with 9 bases between. The CDR3 sequence: CACQGSYGYTF. The CDR3 DNA sequence: TGTGCCTGCCAGGGTAGCTATGGCTACACCTTC.